This TCR beta chain was found in a study of blood T cells in healthy people across ages. V lost 6 bases, J lost 0 bases, and 3 bases stayed unmatched. The CDR3 totals 14 residues. The germline gives CDR1 SQVTM, CDR2 ANQGSEA. Primed by a sample-barcoded 5' primer and a J-beta primer mix, a second PCR proceeded for about 7 to 11 cycles. TCRdb processed the 5' RACE reads anew with MiXCR; each CDR3 protein has one entry. Of about 800,000 distinct CDR3 sequences listed, approximately 25% are singletons. These data also formed part of another study, on T cells of mothers and their children. As that report states: Samples came from a few healthy Caucasian mothers and their six children. M1S, a second-PCR primer, added sample barcodes and 2-4 random nucleotides.

The sample taken for sequencing was blood. The chain has TRBV29-1 and TRBJ2-1; 9 bases agree with TRBD1. This sequence originates from a boy aged 5-17 years in good health. The CDR3 DNA reads as TGCAGCGTCTCGACAGGGGGCTCCTACAATGAGCAGTTCTTC. This translates into CSVSTGGSYNEQFF.